These T cell receptor beta chains were read from a single sample in a study of glioma-infiltrating T cells. MiXCR, applied by TCRdb to the multiplex PCR reads, yields one record per CDR3 protein. In the table there are a few hundred thousand distinct CDR3 sequences, around 38% of which are singletons. The specimen was glioma tissue, nonneoplastic brain tissue, or PBMCs (not recorded which). These receptors came from a human donor with low-grade glioma or glioblastoma, undergoing nonglioma brain surgery, or in good health (not recorded which). Both conserved end residues are part of each CDR3. D genes are given only for firm matches. Some rows have no size entry. The others give once, few or many, or a class for an expanded clone.

CDR3aa	CDR3nt	abundance	d_gene	v_gene	j_gene
CASSWTGGSNQPQHF	TGTGCCAGCTCATGGACAGGGGGAAGCAATCAGCCCCAGCATTTT	many	TRBD1	TRBV18	TRBJ1-5
CSADSTGGIGQPQHF	TGCAGTGCTGATTCGACAGGGGGGATAGGTCAGCCCCAGCATTTT	many	TRBD1	TRBV20-1	TRBJ1-5
CASSLEGSDQPQHF	TGCGCCAGCAGCTTAGAGGGGAGCGATCAGCCCCAGCATTTT	-	-	TRBV5-1	TRBJ1-5
CASAWGIANNQPQHF	TGTGCCAGTGCCTGGGGAATTGCGAACAATCAGCCCCAGCATTTT	-	-	TRBV19	TRBJ1-5
CASSLTQGQDKQYF	TGTGCCAGCAGTTTAACGCAGGGGCAGGACAAGCAGTACTTC	-	-	TRBV27	TRBJ2-7
CASIRRPAGNEQFF	TGTGCCAGCATCCGGCGTCCAGCCGGCAATGAGCAGTTCTTC	few	-	TRBV27	TRBJ2-1
CASSQDSTDPYEQYF	TGCGCCAGCAGCCAAGATTCTACGGACCCCTACGAGCAGTACTTC	few	-	TRBV4-3	TRBJ2-7
CASSLNRENEQYF	TGCGCCAGCAGCTTGAACAGGGAAAACGAGCAGTACTTC	-	-	TRBV5-1	TRBJ2-7
CATSSYSGRAGGEQFF	TGTGCCACCAGCAGTTATAGCGGGAGGGCCGGCGGGGAGCAGTTCTTC	many	TRBD2	TRBV15	TRBJ2-1
CASSSVNRGSYTF	TGTGCCAGCAGTTCCGTCAACAGGGGAAGCTACACCTTC	many	TRBD1	TRBV27	TRBJ1-2
CASSPIPAGVINEQFF	TGCGCCAGCAGCCCGATCCCAGCGGGAGTTATCAATGAGCAGTTCTTC	-	TRBD2	TRBV4-1	TRBJ2-1
CASSPLRFEQFF	TGTGCCAGCAGTCCTCTAAGATTTGAGCAGTTCTTC	few	-	TRBV6-1	TRBJ2-1
CASSSPTAWDTEAFF	TGTGCCAGCAGTTCTCCGACCGCTTGGGACACTGAAGCTTTCTTT	-	-	TRBV28	TRBJ1-1
CASSARSLLGEQYF	TGTGCCAGCAGTGCCCGCAGCCTCCTTGGGGAGCAGTACTTC	-	-	TRBV6-1	TRBJ2-7
CASTFTGFAGVNEQYF	TGTGCCAGCACCTTTACAGGATTTGCGGGTGTCAACGAGCAGTACTTC	few	-	TRBV27	TRBJ2-7
CSSSLIGGHEQFF	TGCTCCAGCAGCCTGATCGGGGGCCATGAGCAGTTCTTC	-	-	TRBV4-3	TRBJ2-1
CASSFGGKGYTF	TGTGCCAGCAGCTTTGGGGGGAAAGGCTACACCTTC	few	-	TRBV7-9	TRBJ1-2
CASSLGGSGPQETQYF	TGCGCCAGCAGCTTGGGGGGATCGGGCCCCCAAGAGACCCAGTACTTC	-	-	TRBV5-1	TRBJ2-5
CSARDRGLATTYEQYF	TGCAGTGCTAGAGATAGGGGACTAGCGACCACCTACGAGCAGTACTTC	many	TRBD2	TRBV20-1	TRBJ2-7
CSAMSGGPTDTQYF	TGCAGTGCTATGTCTGGGGGCCCCACAGATACGCAGTATTTT	-	-	TRBV20-1	TRBJ2-3
CASRQTVPEQYF	TGTGCCAGCAGGCAGACAGTTCCCGAGCAGTACTTC	many	-	TRBV6-1	TRBJ2-7
CASSPAVGNEKLFF	TGTGCCAGCAGCCCAGCTGTGGGTAATGAAAAACTGTTTTTT	few	-	TRBV7-9	TRBJ1-4
CASSLEGQGMTNTIYF	TGCGCCAGCAGCTTGGAAGGACAGGGGATGACCAACACCATATATTTT	once	TRBD1	TRBV5-1	TRBJ1-3
CASSYPGPNRRTGELFF	TGTGCCAGCAGTTACCCGGGACCAAACAGGAGAACCGGGGAGCTGTTTTTT	many	-	TRBV6-5	TRBJ2-2
CASSFGHGNTIYF	TGTGCCAGCAGCTTCGGTCATGGGAACACCATATATTTT	many	-	TRBV7-6	TRBJ1-3
CASSLRDRRGETQYF	TGTGCCAGCAGTTTACGGGACCGACGGGGGGAGACCCAGTACTTC	many	-	TRBV28	TRBJ2-5
CASSPLWTMGGKDEQYF	TGCGCCAGCAGCCCCCTTTGGACTATGGGGGGGAAGGATGAGCAGTACTTC	once	TRBD2	TRBV4-1	TRBJ2-7
CASSSSRLWAGYTF	TGTGCCAGTAGTTCATCGCGGCTCTGGGCTGGCTACACCTTC	few	-	TRBV19	TRBJ1-2
CASSLGYLTGRTEAFF	TGTGCCAGCAGTTTAGGTTACTTGACAGGGCGGACTGAAGCTTTCTTT	-	TRBD1	TRBV28	TRBJ1-1
CAIRGLAGVNEQFF	TGTGCCATCCGGGGACTAGCGGGAGTGAATGAGCAGTTCTTC	few	TRBD2	TRBV10-3	TRBJ2-1
CASSLRPGGNEQFF	TGCGCCAGCAGCTTGAGGCCGGGAGGGAATGAGCAGTTCTTC	once	TRBD2	TRBV11-1	TRBJ2-1
CASSFRVEQYF	TGTGCCAGCAGTTTCAGGGTCGAGCAGTACTTC	-	-	TRBV28	TRBJ2-7
CASSQARATEAFF	TGTGCCAGCAGCCAAGCTAGGGCTACTGAAGCTTTCTTT	-	-	TRBV3-1	TRBJ1-1
CASSQGFGAGEREEQYF	TGTGCCAGCAGCCAAGGATTTGGGGCGGGAGAAAGGGAGGAGCAGTACTTC	-	TRBD2	TRBV4-2	TRBJ2-7
CASSLSSGRDSYEQYF	TGTGCCAGCAGCCTATCTAGCGGGAGGGACTCCTACGAGCAGTACTTC	few	TRBD2	TRBV28	TRBJ2-7
CASSPDGAYSNQPQHF	TGTGCCAGCAGTCCTGACGGGGCCTATAGCAATCAGCCCCAGCATTTT	-	-	TRBV6-5	TRBJ1-5
CSARAREMSNQPQHF	TGCAGTGCTAGAGCTAGGGAGATGAGCAATCAGCCCCAGCATTTT	many	-	TRBV20-1	TRBJ1-5
CASSPSGGAYNEQFF	TGTGCCAGCAGTCCTAGCGGGGGCGCCTACAATGAGCAGTTCTTC	-	TRBD2	TRBV12-3/TRBV12-4	TRBJ2-1
CASSISGVVDEQYF	TGTGCCAGTAGTATTTCTGGGGTCGTCGACGAGCAGTACTTC	few	-	TRBV19	TRBJ2-7
CAISESAGGNPYEQYF	TGTGCCATCAGTGAGTCGGCGGGCGGTAACCCTTACGAGCAGTACTTC	few	-	TRBV10-3	TRBJ2-7
CASSPGTHTDTQYF	TGTGCCAGCAGTCCCGGGACTCACACAGATACGCAGTATTTT	many	-	TRBV6-1	TRBJ2-3
CASNRDVDTEAFF	TGTGCCAGCAACAGGGACGTGGACACTGAAGCTTTCTTT	-	-	TRBV2	TRBJ1-1